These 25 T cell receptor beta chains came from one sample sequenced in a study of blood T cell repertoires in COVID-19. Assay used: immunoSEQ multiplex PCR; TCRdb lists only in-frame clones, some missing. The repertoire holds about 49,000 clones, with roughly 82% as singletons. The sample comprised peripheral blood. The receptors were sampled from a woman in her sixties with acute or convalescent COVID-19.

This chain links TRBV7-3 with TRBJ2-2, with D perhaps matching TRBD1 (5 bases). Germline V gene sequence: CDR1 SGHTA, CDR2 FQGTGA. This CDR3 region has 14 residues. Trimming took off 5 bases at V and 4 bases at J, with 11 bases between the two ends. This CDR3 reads CASSPRRGTGELFF. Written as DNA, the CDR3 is TGTGCCAGCAGCCCAAGAAGGGGCACCGGGGAGCTGTTTTTT.

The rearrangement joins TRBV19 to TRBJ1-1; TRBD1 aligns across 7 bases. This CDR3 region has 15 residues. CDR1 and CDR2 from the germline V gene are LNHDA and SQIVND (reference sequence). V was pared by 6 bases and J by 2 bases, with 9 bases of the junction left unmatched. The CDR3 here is CASSDYRGPNTEAFF. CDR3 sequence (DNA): TGTGCCAGTAGCGATTACAGGGGTCCAAACACTGAAGCTTTCTTT.

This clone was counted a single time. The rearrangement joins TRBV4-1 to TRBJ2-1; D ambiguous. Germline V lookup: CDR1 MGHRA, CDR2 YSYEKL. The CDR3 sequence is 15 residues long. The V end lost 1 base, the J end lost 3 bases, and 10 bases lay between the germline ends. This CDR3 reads CASSQGRIDYNEQFF. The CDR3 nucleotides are TGCGCCAGCAGCCAAGGGAGAATCGACTACAATGAGCAGTTCTTC.

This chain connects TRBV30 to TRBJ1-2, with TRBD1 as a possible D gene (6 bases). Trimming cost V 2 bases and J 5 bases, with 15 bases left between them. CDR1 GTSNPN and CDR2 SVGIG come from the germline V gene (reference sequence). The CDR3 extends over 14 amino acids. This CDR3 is CAWSFEGGTYGYTF. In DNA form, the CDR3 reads TGTGCCTGGAGTTTCGAGGGGGGGACGTATGGCTACACCTTC.

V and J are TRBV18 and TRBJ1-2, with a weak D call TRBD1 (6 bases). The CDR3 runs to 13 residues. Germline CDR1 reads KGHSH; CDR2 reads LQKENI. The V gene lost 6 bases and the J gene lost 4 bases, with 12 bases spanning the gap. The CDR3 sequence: CASSTGQSYGYTF. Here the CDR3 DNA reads TGTGCCAGCTCTACCGGACAGAGCTATGGCTACACCTTC.

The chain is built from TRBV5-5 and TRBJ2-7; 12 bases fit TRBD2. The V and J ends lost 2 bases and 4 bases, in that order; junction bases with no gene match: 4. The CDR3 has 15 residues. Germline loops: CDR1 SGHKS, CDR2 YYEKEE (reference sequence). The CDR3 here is CASSLTGTSGYEQYF. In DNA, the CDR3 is TGTGCCAGCAGCTTAACCGGGACTAGCGGGTACGAGCAGTACTTC.

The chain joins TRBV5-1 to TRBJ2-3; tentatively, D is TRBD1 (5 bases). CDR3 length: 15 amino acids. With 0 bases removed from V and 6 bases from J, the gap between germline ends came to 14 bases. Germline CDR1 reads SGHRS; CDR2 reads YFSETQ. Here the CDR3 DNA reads TGCGCCAGCAGCTTGGCAATACAGGATTTCGATACGCAGTATTTT. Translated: CASSLAIQDFDTQYF.

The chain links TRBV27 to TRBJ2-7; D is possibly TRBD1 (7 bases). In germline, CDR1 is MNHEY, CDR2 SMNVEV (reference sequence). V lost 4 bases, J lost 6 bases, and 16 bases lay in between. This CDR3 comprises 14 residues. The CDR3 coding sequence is TGTGCCAGCAGTTCCTCAGGGGGGCGAGGCGAGCAGTACTTC. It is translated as CASSSSGGRGEQYF.

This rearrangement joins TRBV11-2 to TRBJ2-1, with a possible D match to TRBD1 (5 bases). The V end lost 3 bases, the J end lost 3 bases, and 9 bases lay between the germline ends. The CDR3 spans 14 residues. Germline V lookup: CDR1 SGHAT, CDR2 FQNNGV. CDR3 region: CASSFRGLYNEQFF. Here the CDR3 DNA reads TGTGCCAGCAGCTTTAGGGGTCTCTACAATGAGCAGTTCTTC.

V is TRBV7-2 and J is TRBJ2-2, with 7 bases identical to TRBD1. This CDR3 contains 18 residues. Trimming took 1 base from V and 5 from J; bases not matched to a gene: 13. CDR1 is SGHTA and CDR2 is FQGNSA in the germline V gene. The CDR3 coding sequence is TGTGCCAGCAGCTTAGTGAGACAGGGATTTTCTGGAACCGGGGAGCTGTTTTTT. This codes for CASSLVRQGFSGTGELFF.

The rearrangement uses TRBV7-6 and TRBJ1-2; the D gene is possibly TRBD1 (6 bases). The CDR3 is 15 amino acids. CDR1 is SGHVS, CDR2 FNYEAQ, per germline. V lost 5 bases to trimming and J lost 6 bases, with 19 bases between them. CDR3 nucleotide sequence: TGTGCCAGCAGCGCCCTACAGGGTGGGGTCGATGGCTACACCTTC. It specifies CASSALQGGVDGYTF.

CDR3 amino acids: CASSTGQVIATNEKLFF. The CDR3 DNA reads as TGCGCCAGCAGCACGGGACAGGTGATTGCAACTAATGAAAAACTGTTTTTT. The chain joins TRBV5-1 to TRBJ1-4, with 8 bases matching TRBD1. The V and J ends lost 4 bases and 0 bases, in that order; junction bases with no gene match: 8. The germline gives CDR1 SGHRS, CDR2 YFSETQ. The CDR3 spans 17 residues.

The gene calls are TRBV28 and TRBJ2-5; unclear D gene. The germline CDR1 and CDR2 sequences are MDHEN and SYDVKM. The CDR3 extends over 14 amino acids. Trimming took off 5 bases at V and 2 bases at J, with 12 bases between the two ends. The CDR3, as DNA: TGTGCCAGCAGTCGTTTCGCGGAACAAGAGACCCAGTACTTC. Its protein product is CASSRFAEQETQYF.

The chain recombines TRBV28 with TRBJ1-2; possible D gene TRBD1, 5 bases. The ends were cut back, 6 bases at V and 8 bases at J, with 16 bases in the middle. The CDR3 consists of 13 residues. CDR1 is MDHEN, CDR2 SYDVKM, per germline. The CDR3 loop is CASRAGRVGGYTF. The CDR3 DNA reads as TGTGCCAGCAGGGCTGGCAGGGTGGGGGGCTACACCTTC.

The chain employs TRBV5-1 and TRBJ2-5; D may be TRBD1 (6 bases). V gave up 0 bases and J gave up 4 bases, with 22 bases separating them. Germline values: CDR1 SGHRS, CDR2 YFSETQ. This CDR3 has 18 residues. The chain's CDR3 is CASSLALGFQGLGETQYF. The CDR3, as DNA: TGCGCCAGCAGCTTGGCCTTAGGTTTTCAGGGGCTGGGAGAGACCCAGTACTTC.

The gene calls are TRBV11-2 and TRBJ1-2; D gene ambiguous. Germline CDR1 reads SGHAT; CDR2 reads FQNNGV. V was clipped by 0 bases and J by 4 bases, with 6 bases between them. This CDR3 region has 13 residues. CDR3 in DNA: TGTGCCAGCAGCTTAGATCTCGTCTATGGCTACACCTTC. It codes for CASSLDLVYGYTF.

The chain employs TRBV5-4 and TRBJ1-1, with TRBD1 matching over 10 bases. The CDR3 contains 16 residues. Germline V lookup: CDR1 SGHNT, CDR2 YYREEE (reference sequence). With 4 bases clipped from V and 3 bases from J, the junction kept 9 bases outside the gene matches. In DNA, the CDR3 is TGTGCCAGCAGCCCACGACAGGGGGCGGTGGACACTGAAGCTTTCTTT. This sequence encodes CASSPRQGAVDTEAFF. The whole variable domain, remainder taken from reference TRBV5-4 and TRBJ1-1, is ETGVTQSPTHLIKTRGQQVTLRCSSQSGHNTVSWYQQALGQGPQFIFQYYREEENGRGNFPPRFSGLQFPNYSSELNVNALELDDSALYLCASSPRQGAVDTEAFFGQGTRLTVV.

The CDR3: CASSPRGGLGLAKNIQYF. In DNA form, the CDR3 reads TGCGCCAGCAGCCCCCGCGGGGGCCTAGGATTGGCCAAAAACATTCAGTACTTC. The J gene is TRBJ2-4, the V gene TRBV5-1, with D tentatively TRBD2 (7 bases). V was clipped by 4 bases and J by 1 base, with 21 bases between them. The germline CDR1 and CDR2 sequences are SGHRS and YFSETQ. The CDR3 sequence is 18 residues long.

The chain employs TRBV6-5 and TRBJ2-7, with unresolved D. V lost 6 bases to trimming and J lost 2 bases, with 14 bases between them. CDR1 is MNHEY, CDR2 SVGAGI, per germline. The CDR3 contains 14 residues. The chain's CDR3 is CASRTRGQTYEQYF. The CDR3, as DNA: TGTGCCAGCAGGACCCGCGGCCAAACCTACGAGCAGTACTTC.

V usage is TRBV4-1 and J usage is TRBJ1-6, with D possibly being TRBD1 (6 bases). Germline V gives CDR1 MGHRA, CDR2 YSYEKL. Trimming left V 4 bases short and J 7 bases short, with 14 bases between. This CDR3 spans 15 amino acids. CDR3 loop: CASSRSWGPNSPLHF. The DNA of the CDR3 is TGCGCCAGCAGCCGCTCGTGGGGGCCAAATTCACCCCTCCACTTT.

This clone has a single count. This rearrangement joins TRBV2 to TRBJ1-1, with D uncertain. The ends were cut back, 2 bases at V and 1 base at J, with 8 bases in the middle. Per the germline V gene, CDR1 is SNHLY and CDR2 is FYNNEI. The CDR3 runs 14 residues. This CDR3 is CASSEQVGNTEAFF. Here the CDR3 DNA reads TGTGCCAGCAGTGAACAGGTGGGGAACACTGAAGCTTTCTTT.

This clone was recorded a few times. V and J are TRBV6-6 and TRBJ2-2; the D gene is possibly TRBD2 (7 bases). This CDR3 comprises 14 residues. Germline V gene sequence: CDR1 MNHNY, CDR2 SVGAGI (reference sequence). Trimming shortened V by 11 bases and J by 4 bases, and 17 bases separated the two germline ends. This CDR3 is CAVPGGGLTGELFF. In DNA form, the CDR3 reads TGTGCCGTACCTGGGGGGGGGCTCACCGGGGAGCTGTTTTTT.

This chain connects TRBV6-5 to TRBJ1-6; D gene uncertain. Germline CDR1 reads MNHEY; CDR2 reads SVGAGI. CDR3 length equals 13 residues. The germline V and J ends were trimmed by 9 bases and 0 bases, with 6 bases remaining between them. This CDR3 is CASRSSYNSPLHF. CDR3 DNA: TGTGCCAGTAGGAGCTCCTATAATTCACCCCTCCACTTT.

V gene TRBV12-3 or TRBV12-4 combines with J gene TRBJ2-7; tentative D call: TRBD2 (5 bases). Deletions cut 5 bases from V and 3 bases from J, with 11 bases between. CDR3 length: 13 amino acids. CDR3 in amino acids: CASSPRLNYEQYF. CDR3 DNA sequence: TGTGCCAGCAGTCCCCGACTAAACTACGAGCAGTACTTC.

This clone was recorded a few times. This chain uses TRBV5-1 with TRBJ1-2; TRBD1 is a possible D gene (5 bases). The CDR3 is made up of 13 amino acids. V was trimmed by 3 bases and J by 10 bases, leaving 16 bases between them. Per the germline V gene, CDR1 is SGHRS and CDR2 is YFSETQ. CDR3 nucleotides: TGCGCCAGCAGCTCCATCACGACAGATCACTACACCTTC. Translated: CASSSITTDHYTF.